This T cell receptor (beta chain) stems from a study of control samples from healthy donors and cancer patients. Clones were read by immunoSEQ multiplex PCR, and TCRdb kept only the in-frame ones, dropping some. The table has about 12,000 clones, approximately 94% seen once. For this clone: This specimen includes other DNA sequences encoding the same CDR3.

The CDR3 is 16 amino acids. V lost 5 bases and J lost 7; bases outside the gene matches: 12. Germline CDR1 and CDR2: SGHVS and FNYEAQ. The sample consisted of PBMCs. V is TRBV7-6 and J is TRBJ2-1; 9 nucleotides align to TRBD2. This sequence originates from a man aged 65 to 79 with head and neck cancer. The CDR3 DNA reads TGTGCCAGCAGCGTAATAGCGGGAGAAAGAAGGAATGAGCAGTTCTTC. Its protein is CASSVIAGERRNEQFF.